This TCR beta chain was observed in a study of OX40 agonist ivuxolimab in advanced cancers. Study at large: Hepatocellular carcinoma, melanoma, renal cell or head and neck cancer was diagnosed in the dose-escalation patients. Three patients responded partially, comprising one with hepatocellular carcinoma and two with cutaneous melanoma. Study-wide results and limits: At 0.1 to 3.0 mg/kg, clonal expansion of CD4+ and CD8+ blood T cells had occurred by week 6. In general, CD8+ T cells held more expanded clones than CD4+ did, on average.

There are 13 residues in the CDR3. V dropped 0 bases and J dropped 4 bases, with 7 bases sitting between them. Germline-derived CDR1 and CDR2 are LGHNA and YNFKEQ. As to this clone: Its specificity is unknown.

Some clones are missing from TCRdb's copy, which holds only in-frame ones; the method was immunoSEQ multiplex PCR. Of tens of thousands of clones detected, 91% appear once; the ten largest clones hold about 14%. Specimen: CD4+ or CD8+ T cells sorted from blood, collected in a trial of the OX40 agonist ivuxolimab. The sequence was collected from an adult with an advanced solid tumor such as melanoma, head and neck, liver or kidney cancer. The rearrangement joins TRBV4-2 to TRBJ2-7; D remains unclear. The CDR3 nucleotides are TGTGCCAGCAGCCAAGATCTAACGTACGAGCAGTACTTC. Its protein product is CASSQDLTYEQYF.